The subject of this entry is one T cell receptor beta chain. Its antigen is as yet unknown. This entry is derived from a study of T-cell reconstitution after alpha-beta-depleted transplantation in children. Findings of the study overall: Diversity and T-cell counts at one year after transplant derived mostly from new T cells. Reported findings indicate that, about two months after transplant, alpha-beta T cells came from several hundred expanded clones, which were derived from non-depleted graft cells. Surviving recipient T cells and intrathymic progenitors accounted for some patients' high TCRbeta diversity at day 60.

The TCRbeta library was prepared with unique molecular identifiers. TCRdb ran MiXCR on the PCR reads and lists one entry per CDR3 protein. Of about 580,000 distinct CDR3 sequences in the sample, under 30% were seen once. The germline gives CDR1 MNHEY, CDR2 SVGEGT. The CDR3 sequence is 13 residues long. V lost 2 bases, J lost 3 bases, and 8 bases lay in between. The receptor's source is a boy under three years old who had a stem cell transplant for acute myeloid leukemia, so the T cells may come from the graft donor. The source was PBMCs, mostly from graft donor cells, collected 360 days after TCRalphabeta/CD19-depleted stem cell transplant. The V gene is TRBV6-2 or TRBV6-3, the J gene TRBJ2-7, with D possibly TRBD2 on 5 matching bases. In nucleotides, the CDR3 is TGTGCCAGCAGTTACGAGGGCCACTACGAGCAGTACTTC. As protein: CASSYEGHYEQYF.